One sample yielded the 20 T cell receptor beta chains listed below, sequenced in a study of CD4 T cells in relation to SARS-CoV-2 and coronaviruses. These receptors' targets are unknown. The unexposed donors gave CD4+ T cells in about 2010-2019, prior to COVID-19. CD4+ T cells were isolated from the cells after nine to eleven days of culture. Sequencing was performed with immunoSEQ multiplex PCR; in TCRdb, only in-frame clones are kept and a portion is missing. The table has tens of thousands of clones, about 80% seen once. Sequencing was done on a sample of CD4+ T cells from PBMCs, cultured in vitro. The receptors stem from a human donor in good health.

The chain has TRBV2 and TRBJ2-7; D unresolved. The ends were cut back, 4 bases at V and 4 bases at J, with 5 bases in the middle. Germline assignment: CDR1 SNHLY and CDR2 FYNNEI. The CDR3 is made up of 11 amino acids. The chain's CDR3 is CASSGGYEQYF. The DNA of the CDR3 is TGTGCCAGCAGTGGGGGATACGAGCAGTACTTC. Based on the CDR3 plus reference TRBV2 and TRBJ2-7, the full variable domain is EPEVTQTPSHQVTQMGQEVILRCVPISNHLYFYWYRQILGQKVEFLVSFYNNEISEKSEIFDDQFSVERPDGSNFTLKIRSTKLEDSAMYFCASSGGYEQYFGPGTRLTVT.

V is TRBV18 and J is TRBJ2-5; D unclear. Germline V lookup: CDR1 KGHSH, CDR2 LQKENI. CDR3 length: 12 amino acids. The ends were cut back, 8 bases at V and 2 bases at J, with 9 bases in the middle. Written as DNA, the CDR3 is TGTGCCAGCGCGGAGCCTCAAGAGACCCAGTACTTC. This codes for CASAEPQETQYF.

The J gene is TRBJ2-7, the V gene TRBV15; a possible D gene is TRBD1 (6 bases). This CDR3 region has 12 residues. V was clipped by 5 bases and J by 13 bases, with 18 bases between them. Germline-derived CDR1 and CDR2 are LNHNV and YYDKDF (reference sequence). The chain's CDR3 is CATSERTGSLYF. CDR3 nucleotide sequence: TGTGCCACCAGCGAACGAACAGGGTCCCTATACTTC. The full variable domain, completed using reference TRBV15 and TRBJ2-7, is DAMVIQNPRYQVTQFGKPVTLSCSQTLNHNVMYWYQQKSSQAPKLLFHYYDKDFNNEADTPDNFQSRRPNTSFCFLDIRSPGLGDTAMYLCATSERTGSLYFGPGTRLTVT.

The CDR3 bases are TGTGCCAGCAGCCGACCGTTACTAGCGGGAGGGAACGAGCAGTTCTTC. This gives the protein CASSRPLLAGGNEQFF. The chain has TRBV3-1 (or the pseudogene TRBV3-2) and TRBJ2-1; 13 nucleotides line up with TRBD2. The germline V gene has CDR1 LGHDT and CDR2 YNNKEL (reference sequence). The CDR3 runs 16 residues. J gave up 10 bases and V 4 bases, and 10 bases lay outside the gene matches.

This chain joins TRBV12-3 or TRBV12-4 and TRBJ2-7; TRBD2 matches 7 bases. The J segment lost 5 bases and the V segment lost 6 bases, leaving 7 bases of the junction unmatched. This CDR3 contains 13 residues. CDR3 in DNA: TGTGCCAGCAGGAGAGGGAGGGCCCACGAGCAGTACTTC. Amino acids: CASRRGRAHEQYF.

Here the CDR3 reads CASRPGLAEFYEQYF. In DNA, the CDR3 is TGTGCCAGCAGACCGGGACTAGCGGAGTTCTACGAGCAGTACTTC. This chain uses TRBV6-5 with TRBJ2-7; the match to TRBD2 covers 11 bases. Germline values: CDR1 MNHEY, CDR2 SVGAGI. J was trimmed by 3 bases and V by 6 bases; bases with no gene match: 7. This CDR3 has 15 residues.

CDR3 sequence (DNA): TGTGCCAGCAGCTTGCCGCGCTCCTCCCAAGAGACCCAGTACTTC. Residues: CASSLPRSSQETQYF. The gene calls are TRBV5-5 and TRBJ2-5; no firm D call. Trimming took 1 base from V and 1 from J, leaving 11 bases between them. The V gene's germline CDR1 is SGHKS and CDR2 YYEKEE (reference sequence). There are 15 residues in the CDR3.

Only a few counts were recorded for this clone. The chain joins TRBV9 to TRBJ2-1, with 10 bases identical to TRBD2. With 2 bases clipped from V and 8 bases from J, the junction kept 10 bases outside the gene matches. The germline V gene encodes CDR1 SGDLS and CDR2 YYNGEE. CDR3 length: 16 amino acids. The CDR3 region is CASSVDSGRVGDEQFF. The CDR3 coding sequence is TGTGCCAGCAGCGTTGACAGCGGGAGGGTTGGCGATGAGCAGTTCTTC.

This clone rates as medium-sized. The rearrangement uses TRBV15 and TRBJ2-1, with 13 bases matching TRBD2. The CDR3 has 21 residues. Losses at the gene ends were 1 base for V and 0 bases for J; bases not matched to a gene: 12. CDR1 and CDR2 from the germline V gene are LNHNV and YYDKDF (reference sequence). The CDR3 is CATSRAGSGLAGISSYNEQFF. CDR3 nucleotide sequence: TGTGCCACCAGCAGAGCGGGGTCGGGACTAGCGGGAATAAGCTCCTACAATGAGCAGTTCTTC.

The chain has TRBV7-9 and TRBJ1-2; D perhaps matches TRBD1 (5 bases). V lost 0 bases and J lost 4, with 9 bases in between. CDR1 and CDR2 from the germline V gene are SEHNR and FQNEAQ (reference sequence). The length of the CDR3 is 14 residues. CDR3 sequence: CASSLAQASYGYTF. In nucleotides, the CDR3 is TGTGCCAGCAGCTTAGCACAGGCTAGCTATGGCTACACCTTC.

The chain links TRBV9 to TRBJ2-1, with 7 bases matching TRBD2. The CDR3 extends over 15 amino acids. The junction had 6 bases not matched to a gene; V was cut back by 4 bases and J by 2 bases. Per the germline V gene, CDR1 is SGDLS and CDR2 is YYNGEE. CDR3 protein: CASSLAATPYNEQFF. Here the CDR3 DNA reads TGTGCCAGCAGCCTAGCGGCTACCCCCTACAATGAGCAGTTCTTC.

This clone turned up a few times. The J gene is TRBJ1-1, the V gene TRBV18, with a tentative D call TRBD1 (6 bases). This CDR3 is built from 14 residues. Germline CDR1 reads KGHSH; CDR2 reads LQKENI. V lost 4 bases and J 4 bases, leaving 13 bases between the germline ends. This CDR3 is CASSLDRKITEAFF. The CDR3 nucleotides read TGTGCCAGCTCACTCGACAGGAAGATCACTGAAGCTTTCTTT.

This clone came up a few times. The rearrangement uses TRBV19 and TRBJ2-1; 11 bases are shared with TRBD2. Germline V gene sequence: CDR1 LNHDA, CDR2 SQIVND (reference sequence). The trim removed 4 bases at V and 7 bases at J, leaving 9 bases unmatched. The CDR3 runs 16 residues. The CDR3 sequence: CASSTPLAGGMNEQFF. As DNA, the CDR3 is TGTGCCAGTAGTACCCCCTTAGCGGGAGGGATGAATGAGCAGTTCTTC. Drawing the rest from reference TRBV19 and TRBJ2-1, the complete variable domain is DGGITQSPKYLFRKEGQNVTLSCEQNLNHDAMYWYRQDPGQGLRLIYYSQIVNDFQKGDIAEGYSVSREKKESFPLTVTSAQKNPTAFYLCASSTPLAGGMNEQFFGPGTRLTVL.

V is TRBV7-9 and J is TRBJ2-7; the D call may be TRBD1 or TRBD2 (6 bases each). V lost 5 bases, J lost 12 bases, and 14 bases lay in between. CDR3 size: 11 residues. CDR1 and CDR2 (germline): SEHNR, FQNEAQ (reference sequence). The CDR3 bases are TGTGCCAGCAGCATAGGAGGGGACATGTACTTC. This gives the protein CASSIGGDMYF.

There are a few counts of this clone. This chain joins TRBV19 and TRBJ1-2; 7 bases fit TRBD1. The V and J ends lost 5 bases and 2 bases, in that order; junction bases with no gene match: 2. This CDR3 has 13 residues. Germline CDR1 is LNHDA and CDR2 is SQIVND (reference sequence). This CDR3 is CASSLQGNYGYTF. In DNA form, the CDR3 reads TGTGCCAGTAGTTTACAGGGGAACTATGGCTACACCTTC.

This rearrangement joins TRBV5-1 to TRBJ1-1; D call uncertain. V was trimmed by 0 bases and J by 0 bases, leaving 6 bases between them. Looked up from germline, CDR1 is SGHRS and CDR2 is YFSETQ. CDR3 length: 14 amino acids. The CDR3 reads CASSLGSVNTEAFF. In DNA form, the CDR3 reads TGCGCCAGCAGCTTGGGGTCCGTGAACACTGAAGCTTTCTTT.

This clone is medium-sized in the sample. The chain carries TRBV30 and TRBJ1-4; TRBD1 matches at 7 bases. V lost 3 bases and J lost 15; bases outside the gene matches: 10. CDR1 and CDR2 (germline): GTSNPN, SVGIG (reference sequence). This CDR3 is built from 12 residues. CDR3 loop: CAWRPPGQEVFF. CDR3 in DNA: TGTGCCTGGAGGCCGCCCGGACAGGAGGTGTTTTTT.

This chain connects TRBV28 to TRBJ2-1; 8 bases agree with TRBD2. The CDR3 runs to 14 residues. Trimming cost V 8 bases and J 2 bases; bases outside gene matches: 5. The germline gives CDR1 MDHEN, CDR2 SYDVKM. The CDR3 nucleotides are TGTGCCAGCTCTGATAGCGGGGCCTACAATGAGCAGTTCTTC. Translation gives CASSDSGAYNEQFF. Drawing the rest from reference TRBV28 and TRBJ2-1, the complete variable domain is DVKVTQSSRYLVKRTGEKVFLECVQDMDHENMFWYRQDPGLGLRLIYFSYDVKMKEKGDIPEGYSVSREKKERFSLILESASTNQTSMYLCASSDSGAYNEQFFGPGTRLTVL.

The chain has TRBV19 and TRBJ2-7, with D perhaps given as TRBD1 or TRBD2 (5 bases each). The length of the CDR3 is 14 residues. Germline lookup yields CDR1 LNHDA and CDR2 SQIVND (reference sequence). V was cut by 7 bases and J by 2 bases, with 15 bases left in between. CDR3 protein: CASKDAGATYEQYF. Written as DNA, the CDR3 is TGTGCCAGTAAGGATGCCGGGGCAACCTACGAGCAGTACTTC.

This rearrangement joins TRBV6-5 to TRBJ2-2; perhaps TRBD2 as D (6 bases). This CDR3 has 15 residues. Trimming left V 7 bases short and J 7 bases short, with 19 bases between. The germline CDR1 and CDR2 sequences are MNHEY and SVGAGI. The CDR3 sequence is CASTLHLEGGGELFF. The CDR3 DNA sequence: TGTGCCAGCACCCTACACCTTGAGGGAGGCGGGGAGCTGTTTTTT.